The following is a T cell receptor (beta chain) sequence with its context. Its antigen is currently unknown. One entry per CDR3 protein, called by TCRdb with MiXCR from the RT-PCR reads. The table includes approximately 570,000 distinct CDR3 sequences, approximately 7.1% detected once. The data derive from a study of response to subunit inactivated influenza vaccine. Overall study findings and caveats: Few new T cells, the authors suggested, are recruited by each seasonal influenza vaccination.

In germline, CDR1 is SEHNR, CDR2 FQNEAQ (reference sequence). The CDR3 runs to 15 residues. The V gene lost 1 base and the J gene lost 4 bases, with 13 bases spanning the gap. This sequence joins TRBV7-9 and TRBJ1-1, with D unclear. The sequence was collected from a man in his fifties or sixties who received an inactivated influenza vaccine. The material was PBMCs from blood, obtained less than 30 months after vaccination. CDR3 amino acids: CASSLGHPQSTEAFF. In DNA, the CDR3 is TGTGCCAGCAGCTTAGGGCACCCACAGAGCACTGAAGCTTTCTTT.